The T cell receptor beta chain described here comes from a study of molecular identifiers for immune sequencing clone quantification. Previously published methods and listed TCR primers were used for the bulk TCR libraries. In TCRdb, the PCR reads were re-called with MiXCR into one record per CDR3 protein. The sample carries more than 450,000 distinct CDR3 sequences, about a fifth recorded once. V lost 1 base, J lost 7 bases, and 4 bases stayed unmatched. The germline V gene encodes CDR1 PRHDT and CDR2 FYEKMQ (reference sequence). The CDR3 length is 14 residues. This clonotype was picked up many times.

The rearrangement links TRBV13 to TRBJ1-2; 9 nucleotides agree with TRBD1. This TCR derives from a human donor in good health. Some libraries in this study had Jurkat cell RNA spiked in. The sequencing sample was made of naive CD8+ T cells from blood, with Jurkat cell RNA spiked in. Subset here: FACS-sorted CD8+CD4-CCR7+CD45RA+ naive T cells. In nucleotides, the CDR3 is TGTGCCAGCAGCTTAGACAGGGGGCCCTCTGGCTACACCTTC. Its translation is CASSLDRGPSGYTF. The variable domain in full, with the rest retrieved from reference TRBV13 and TRBJ1-2, is AAGVIQSPRHLIKEKRETATLKCYPIPRHDTVYWYQQGPGQDPQFLISFYEKMQSDKGSIPDRFSAQQFSDYHSELNMSSLELGDSALYFCASSLDRGPSGYTFGSGTRLTVV.